The clone carrying this T cell receptor beta chain was found once. Trimming removed 4 bases from V and 6 bases from J; junction bases left unmatched: 8. The length of the CDR3 is 15 residues. CDR1 is MGHRA, CDR2 YSYEKL, per germline. Use of 60 Vbeta and 13 Jbeta primers characterized the PCR. Repertoires were generated with immunoSEQ multiplex PCR, while TCRdb's copy carries only in-frame clones and drops some. The repertoire includes approximately 250,000 clones, about 85% of them detected once, and about 0.22% sits in the top ten. The data belong to a study of cytomegalovirus exposure and HLA in healthy donors.

This clonotype originated in a girl aged 2-15 years in good health and CMV-seronegative. V usage is TRBV4-1 and J usage is TRBJ2-7; the match to TRBD2 covers 11 bases. Sequencing used PBMCs. This CDR3 is CASSPFLAGGPEQYF. The CDR3 region has the DNA TGCGCCAGCAGCCCCTTTCTAGCGGGGGGCCCCGAGCAGTACTTC.